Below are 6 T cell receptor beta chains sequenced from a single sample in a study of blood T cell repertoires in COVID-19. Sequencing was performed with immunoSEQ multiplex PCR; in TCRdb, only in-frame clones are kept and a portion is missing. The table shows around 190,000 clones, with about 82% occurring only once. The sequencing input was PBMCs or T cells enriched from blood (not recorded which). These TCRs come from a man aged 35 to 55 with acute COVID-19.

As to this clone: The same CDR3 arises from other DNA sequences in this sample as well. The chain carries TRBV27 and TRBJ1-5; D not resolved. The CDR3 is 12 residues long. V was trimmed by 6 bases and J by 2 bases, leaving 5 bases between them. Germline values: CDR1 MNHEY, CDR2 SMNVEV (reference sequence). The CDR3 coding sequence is TGTGCCAGCAGACGAGGCAATCAGCCCCAGCATTTT. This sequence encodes CASRRGNQPQHF.

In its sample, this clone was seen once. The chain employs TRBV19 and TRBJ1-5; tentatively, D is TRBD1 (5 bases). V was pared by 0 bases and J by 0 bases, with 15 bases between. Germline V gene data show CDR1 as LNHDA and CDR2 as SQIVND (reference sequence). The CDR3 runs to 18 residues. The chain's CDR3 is CASSIDPPGVTSNQPQHF. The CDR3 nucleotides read TGTGCCAGTAGTATAGACCCCCCGGGGGTTACTAGCAATCAGCCCCAGCATTTT.

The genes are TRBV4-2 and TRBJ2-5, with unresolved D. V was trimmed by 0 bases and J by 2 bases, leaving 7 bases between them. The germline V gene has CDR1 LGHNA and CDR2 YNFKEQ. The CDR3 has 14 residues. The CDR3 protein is CASSQDHSQETQYF. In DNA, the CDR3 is TGTGCCAGCAGCCAAGATCACTCTCAAGAGACCCAGTACTTC.

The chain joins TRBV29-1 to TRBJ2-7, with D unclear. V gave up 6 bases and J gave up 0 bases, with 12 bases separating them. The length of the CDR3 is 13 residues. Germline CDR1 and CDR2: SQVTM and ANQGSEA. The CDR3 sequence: CSVRHANSYEQYF. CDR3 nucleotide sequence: TGCAGCGTGCGACACGCCAACTCCTACGAGCAGTACTTC.

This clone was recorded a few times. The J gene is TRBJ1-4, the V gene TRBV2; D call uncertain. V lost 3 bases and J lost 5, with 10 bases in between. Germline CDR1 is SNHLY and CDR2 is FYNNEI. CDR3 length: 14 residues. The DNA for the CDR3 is TGTGCCAGCAGTGAGGGCAGGTGGAATGAAAAACTGTTTTTT. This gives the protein CASSEGRWNEKLFF.

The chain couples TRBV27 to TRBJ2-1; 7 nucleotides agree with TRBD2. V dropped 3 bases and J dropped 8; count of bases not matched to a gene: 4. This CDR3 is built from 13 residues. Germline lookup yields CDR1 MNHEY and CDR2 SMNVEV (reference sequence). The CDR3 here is CASSFRREHEQFF. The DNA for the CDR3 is TGTGCCAGCAGTTTCCGGCGGGAGCATGAGCAGTTCTTC.